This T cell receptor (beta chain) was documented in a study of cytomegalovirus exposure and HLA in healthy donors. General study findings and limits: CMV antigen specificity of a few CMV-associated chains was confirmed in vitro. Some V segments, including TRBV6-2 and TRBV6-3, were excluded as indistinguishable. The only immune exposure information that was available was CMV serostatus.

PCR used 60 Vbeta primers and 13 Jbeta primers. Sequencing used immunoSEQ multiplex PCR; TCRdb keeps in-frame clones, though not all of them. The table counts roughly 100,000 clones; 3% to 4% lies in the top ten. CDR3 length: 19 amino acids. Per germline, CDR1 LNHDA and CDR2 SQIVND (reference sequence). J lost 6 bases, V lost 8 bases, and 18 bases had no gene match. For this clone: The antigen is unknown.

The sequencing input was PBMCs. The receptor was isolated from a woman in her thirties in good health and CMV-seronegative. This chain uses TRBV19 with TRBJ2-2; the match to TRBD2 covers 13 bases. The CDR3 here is CASRFGLAGEDWASGELFF. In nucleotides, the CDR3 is TGTGCCAGTCGATTCGGACTAGCGGGAGAGGATTGGGCATCCGGGGAGCTGTTTTTT.